This T cell receptor beta chain was sequenced during a study of T-cell reconstitution after alpha-beta-depleted transplantation in children. Notes on the study in general: The origin of alpha-beta T cells about two months after transplant was reportedly several hundred expanded graft clones. Some patients' high day-60 TCRbeta diversity was traced to surviving recipient T cells and thymic progenitors.

This clonotype was recorded a few times. Its cognate antigen is unknown. Unique molecular identifiers were incorporated when the TCRbeta library was constructed. Each CDR3 protein is one row after TCRdb ran MiXCR on the PCR reads. This table has about 980,000 distinct CDR3 sequences, about 26% appearing once. Sequenced here: PBMCs, mostly from graft donor cells, sampled 360 days after TCRalphabeta/CD19-depleted stem cell transplant. The sequence came from a boy younger than two who had a stem cell transplant for SCID, so the T cells may come from the graft donor.

The CDR3 sequence is CASSFTPGGAPDTQYF. CDR3 in DNA: TGCGCCAGCAGCTTCACCCCGGGTGGGGCCCCAGATACGCAGTATTTT. The genes are TRBV5-1 and TRBJ2-3, with D perhaps TRBD1 (5 bases). Between the trimmed V and J ends, which lost 2 bases and 4 bases, there was a span of 17 bases. Germline values: CDR1 SGHRS, CDR2 YFSETQ. The CDR3 sequence is 16 residues long.